In this sample, the clone carrying this TCR beta chain turned up many times. Its antigen remains unknown. Cells stained for CD3, CD4, CD8, CD45RA, CD27 and viability were sorted into four CD45RA/CD27 subsets. This sample was included in a study of naive and memory T cell subsets. Notes on the study in general: Naive and memory repertoire findings lacked a ground truth for validation. Diversity fell and Gini index rose from naive through CM, EM, EMRA. Each distinct alpha or beta sequence counts as one clonotype.

Two oligonucleotides, mixed equimolar, formed the beta constant-region primer covering TRBC1 and TRBC2. One entry per CDR3 protein, called by TCRdb with MiXCR from the UMI-ligation and nested PCR reads. Here the sample spans around 90,000 distinct CDR3 sequences, roughly 7% being singletons. The CDR3 has 14 amino acids. CDR1 is SGHTA and CDR2 is FQGNSA in the germline V gene. V was clipped by 4 bases and J by 7 bases; unmatched bases: 3. The clonotype was recovered from a human donor in good health. Sequencing was performed on central memory CD4+ T cells from blood. V usage is TRBV7-2 and J usage is TRBJ1-6; 8 bases fit TRBD1. CDR3 protein: CASSSGQGNSPLHF. The CDR3 DNA is TGTGCCAGCAGCTCAGGACAGGGAAATTCACCCCTCCACTTT.